This TCR beta chain was documented in a study of T cell changes during pregnancy in multiple sclerosis (dated by TCRdb to between 2018 and 2020). As for the study more broadly: In women with multiple sclerosis, the researchers looked at how the T cell repertoire shifted as pregnancy progressed.

The library was built by means of the immunoSEQ multiplex PCR assay. The table was pulled from immuneACCESS by TCRdb, which kept in-frame rearrangements only. Such tables lose some clones; where checked, under half of the loss comes from unresolved V genes, and the rest has no known cause. The sample records about 67,000 clones, roughly nine tenths of which are singletons. The ten largest account for roughly 1.4% of the sample. Sequences SGHRS (CDR1) and YFSETQ (CDR2) are obtained from the germline V gene. The CDR3, cysteine through phenylalanine, is 17 amino acids long. Here the CDR3 DNA is all that survives: 51 bases in frame from base 1. V loses 0 bases at its end and J loses 1 base; junction bases beyond the gene matches: 4. On this clone itself: There is no known antigen for this receptor. One base away there is no much larger clone; base qualities are not given.

The V gene is TRBV5-1 and the J gene is TRBJ2-1; 10 junctional bases match TRBD2. The specimen comprised peripheral blood, sampled in the second trimester of pregnancy. The source of this sequence is a female donor with multiple sclerosis, enrolled in a pregnancy study. In nucleotides, the sequence is TGCGCCAGCAGCTTGGGTCTAGCGGGAGATTCCTACAATGAGCAGTTCTTC. The resulting protein is CASSLGLAGDSYNEQFF.